This passage covers 24 T cell receptor beta chains from one sample sequenced in a study of Ad26.COV2.S vaccination and SARS-CoV-2 variants. Treatment specified: some 19 received Ad26.COV2.S at low or high dose, single or two shots; about 5 received placebo; per-sample allocation not given. Samples were taken on day 63 after the first vaccine or placebo injection. The method was immunoSEQ multiplex PCR; TCRdb's version includes in-frame clones alone and lacks a portion of them. The table shows 400,000 to 450,000 clones, with about 90% occurring only once. The input for sequencing was peripheral blood, taken in a trial of Ad26.COV2.S vaccine versus placebo. Receptors were obtained from a person aged 18 to 59 who received the Ad26.COV2.S COVID-19 vaccine or a placebo.

V is TRBV28 and J is TRBJ2-3; D not resolved. The germline gives CDR1 MDHEN, CDR2 SYDVKM. The CDR3 spans 11 residues. Deletions cut 6 bases from V and 4 bases from J, with 5 bases between. CDR3 sequence reads: CASRQSDTQYF. DNA for the CDR3: TGTGCCAGCAGACAGTCAGATACGCAGTATTTT.

This clone was detected a few times. The chain combines TRBV7-9 with TRBJ2-7; D assignment may be TRBD1 or TRBD2 (5 bases each). V was shortened by 2 bases and J by 5 bases, with 13 bases between the two germline ends. Germline V gene lookup returns CDR1 SEHNR and CDR2 FQNEAQ (reference sequence). This CDR3 region has 14 residues. The CDR3 loop is CASSLSVSGHEQYF. CDR3 DNA sequence: TGTGCCAGCAGCTTATCAGTCTCGGGGCACGAGCAGTACTTC.

The V and J genes are TRBV28 and TRBJ2-5; possible D gene TRBD1, 6 bases. The CDR3 covers 15 residues. Germline lookup yields CDR1 MDHEN and CDR2 SYDVKM. Trimming pared 6 bases from V and 5 bases from J, leaving 19 bases between. The chain's CDR3 is CASSPPAGGFETQYF. The CDR3 DNA sequence: TGTGCCAGCAGCCCACCGGCTGGGGGCTTCGAGACCCAGTACTTC.

Of note for this clone: A read error may account for a junction end that differs from germline. This chain connects TRBV2 to TRBJ2-5, with TRBD2 identical over 7 bases. There are 15 residues in the CDR3. Germline assignment: CDR1 SNHLY and CDR2 FYNNEI. Here the CDR3 reads CASSEGGLGQETQYF. The CDR3 DNA reads TGTGCCAGCAGCGAAGGCGGACTAGGGCAAGAGACCCAGTACTTC.

The chain couples TRBV18 to TRBJ1-4, with no clear D. V was trimmed by 4 bases and J by 3 bases, leaving 9 bases between them. The CDR3 is 14 residues long. CDR1 and CDR2 from the germline V gene are KGHSH and LQKENI. The CDR3 DNA reads TGTGCCAGCTCACTCGACCGTGCTAATGAAAAACTGTTTTTT. Residues: CASSLDRANEKLFF.

This rearrangement joins TRBV15 to TRBJ2-7; a weak D match, TRBD2 (7 bases). From germline, CDR1 is LNHNV and CDR2 YYDKDF (reference sequence). V was trimmed by 7 bases and J by 2 bases, leaving 15 bases between them. This CDR3 has 14 amino acids. CDR3 nucleotide sequence: TGTGCCACCACCCTAGGGGGGGGTACCTACGAGCAGTACTTC. Protein sequence: CATTLGGGTYEQYF. Complete variable domain (other parts from reference TRBV15 and TRBJ2-7): DAMVIQNPRYQVTQFGKPVTLSCSQTLNHNVMYWYQQKSSQAPKLLFHYYDKDFNNEADTPDNFQSRRPNTSFCFLDIRSPGLGDTAMYLCATTLGGGTYEQYFGPGTRLTVT.

This sequence joins TRBV28 and TRBJ1-3, with no clear D. CDR3 size: 15 residues. V was pared by 2 bases and J by 0 bases, with 8 bases between. Germline CDR1 and CDR2: MDHEN and SYDVKM. As DNA, the CDR3 is TGTGCCAGCAGTTTAAAAGGTTCCTCTGGAAACACCATATATTTT. Protein product: CASSLKGSSGNTIYF.

The J gene is TRBJ2-5, the V gene TRBV24-1, with 8 bases identical to TRBD2. The germline V gene has CDR1 KGHDR and CDR2 SFDVKD. Trimming took 4 bases from V and 3 from J; bases not matched to a gene: 9. The CDR3 totals 16 residues. CDR3: CATSDSPGLGKETQYF. In nucleotides, the CDR3 is TGTGCCACCAGTGACTCGCCGGGACTAGGGAAAGAGACCCAGTACTTC.

This chain uses TRBV2 with TRBJ2-3; D unresolved. Trimming shortened V by 2 bases and J by 5 bases, and 5 bases separated the two germline ends. Germline lookup yields CDR1 SNHLY and CDR2 FYNNEI. CDR3 length: 12 residues. Here the CDR3 reads CASSEYRDTQYF. The CDR3 region has the DNA TGTGCCAGCAGTGAATATAGAGATACGCAGTATTTT.

By share, this clone counts as medium-sized. Different DNA sequences within this sample yield the same CDR3. The chain is built from TRBV2 and TRBJ1-5; possible D gene TRBD1, 5 bases. Germline V gene lookup returns CDR1 SNHLY and CDR2 FYNNEI. CDR3 length equals 13 residues. V was shortened by 1 base and J by 7 bases, with 8 bases between the two germline ends. The CDR3 is CASSEGGGQPQHF. The DNA of the CDR3 is TGTGCCAGCAGTGAAGGCGGGGGGCAGCCCCAGCATTTT.

The V gene is TRBV18, the J gene TRBJ1-6; 8 positions match TRBD1. Trimming at V came to 4 bases and at J to 6 bases, leaving 8 bases not matched to a gene. Germline loops: CDR1 KGHSH, CDR2 LQKENI. The CDR3 length is 16 residues. The chain's CDR3 is CASSQDRGKGNSPLHF. The CDR3 DNA follows: TGTGCCAGCTCACAAGACAGGGGTAAAGGTAATTCACCCCTCCACTTT.

A single count supports this clone. The chain uses TRBV19 and TRBJ2-1; 8 bases agree with TRBD1. This CDR3 comprises 12 residues. Trimming took 6 bases from V and 12 from J; bases not matched to a gene: 7. Germline V gives CDR1 LNHDA, CDR2 SQIVND (reference sequence). CDR3 region: CASRDPGQVQFF. The CDR3 bases are TGTGCCAGTAGAGATCCGGGACAGGTGCAGTTCTTC.

The rearrangement uses TRBV29-1 and TRBJ2-4, with a weak D call TRBD2 (7 bases). CDR3 size: 15 residues. CDR1 is SQVTM and CDR2 is ANQGSEA in the germline V gene. V was shortened by 4 bases and J by 0 bases, with 13 bases between the two germline ends. For the CDR3, the DNA is TGCAGCGTTGGGGGGGGGACACTAGCCAAAAACATTCAGTACTTC. Translated, it gives CSVGGGTLAKNIQYF.

The V and J genes are TRBV9 and TRBJ2-2, with no clear D. V gave up 1 base and J gave up 6 bases, with 10 bases separating them. This CDR3 is built from 14 residues. The V gene's germline CDR1 is SGDLS and CDR2 YYNGEE. This chain's CDR3 is CASSVSAFSGELFF. The DNA of the CDR3 is TGTGCCAGCAGCGTATCGGCATTCTCCGGGGAGCTGTTTTTT.

This clone occurred a few times. Written as DNA, the CDR3 is TGTGCCAGCACCATACTAGCGGGGTACAATGAGCAGTTCTTC. It encodes CASTILAGYNEQFF. The chain uses TRBV28 and TRBJ2-1, with TRBD2 matching over 10 bases. The CDR3 is made up of 14 amino acids. The ends lost 7 bases at V and 4 bases at J; junction bases unmatched: 4. CDR1 MDHEN and CDR2 SYDVKM come from the germline V gene. Full variable domain (outside the CDR3, taken from reference TRBV28 and TRBJ2-1): DVKVTQSSRYLVKRTGEKVFLECVQDMDHENMFWYRQDPGLGLRLIYFSYDVKMKEKGDIPEGYSVSREKKERFSLILESASTNQTSMYLCASTILAGYNEQFFGPGTRLTVL.

The V gene is TRBV29-1, the J gene TRBJ1-2; 9 bases map to TRBD1. The CDR3 length is 11 residues. From germline, CDR1 is SQVTM and CDR2 ANQGSEA. V lost 6 bases to trimming and J lost 10 bases; unmatched junction nucleotides: 6. As DNA, the CDR3 is TGCAGCGTGGGACAGGGCGGGGACTACACCTTC. Its protein is CSVGQGGDYTF. The whole variable domain, filled in from reference TRBV29-1 and TRBJ1-2, reads SAVISQKPSRDICQRGTSLTIQCQVDSQVTMMFWYRQQPGQSLTLIATANQGSEATYESGFVIDKFPISRPNLTFSTLTVSNMSPEDSSIYLCSVGQGGDYTFGSGTRLTVV.

The gene calls are TRBV5-1 and TRBJ2-1; 7 bases fit TRBD1. CDR3 size: 15 residues. Germline V gene lookup returns CDR1 SGHRS and CDR2 YFSETQ. J gave up 0 bases and V 3 bases, and 3 bases lay outside the gene matches. CDR3 nucleotide sequence: TGCGCCAGCAGCTCTCGGGACAGCTCCTACAATGAGCAGTTCTTC. This sequence encodes CASSSRDSSYNEQFF.

This clone occurred once. CDR3: CASSLDADSPLHF. The CDR3 bases are TGTGCCAGCAGCTTAGATGCCGATTCACCCCTCCACTTT. V is TRBV11-3 and J is TRBJ1-6; D remains unclear. V shed 0 bases and J shed 8 bases, with 5 bases lying between them. From germline, CDR1 is SGHNT and CDR2 YENEEA. The CDR3 consists of 13 residues. Full variable domain (outside the CDR3, taken from reference TRBV11-3 and TRBJ1-6): EAGVVQSPRYKIIEKKQPVAFWCNPISGHNTLYWYLQNLGQGPELLIRYENEEAVDDSQLPKDRFSAERLKGVDSTLKIQPAELGDSAVYLCASSLDADSPLHFGNGTRLTVT.

V usage is TRBV20-1 and J usage is TRBJ2-6, with 9 nucleotides matching TRBD1. V gave up 3 bases and J gave up 0 bases; unmatched junction bases: 15. Looked up from germline, CDR1 is DFQATT and CDR2 is SNEGSKA (reference sequence). The CDR3 runs 20 residues. DNA for the CDR3: TGCAGTGCTAGTCCAGTCGGGTTGGACAGGGGAGACTCTGGGGCCAACGTCCTGACTTTC. Its protein is CSASPVGLDRGDSGANVLTF.

The chain links TRBV5-1 to TRBJ2-1; 9 bases line up with TRBD1. The CDR3 extends over 17 amino acids. Germline CDR1 is SGHRS and CDR2 is YFSETQ. The V and J ends lost 4 bases and 4 bases, in that order; junction bases with no gene match: 12. CDR3 loop: CASSPSLTGGGYNEQFF. CDR3 sequence (DNA): TGCGCCAGCAGCCCCTCTTTGACAGGGGGAGGGTACAATGAGCAGTTCTTC.

The V gene is TRBV29-1, the J gene TRBJ2-5; maybe TRBD2 (5 bases). CDR3 length equals 12 residues. V lost 7 bases to trimming and J lost 3 bases, with 12 bases between them. Germline V gene data show CDR1 as SQVTM and CDR2 as ANQGSEA. CDR3 in DNA: TGCAGCGCCAGGAGGTCAAAAGAGACCCAGTACTTC. Its protein is CSARRSKETQYF.

This clone came up a few times. V and J are TRBV5-8 and TRBJ1-5; D not resolved. CDR1 SGHTS and CDR2 YDEGEE come from the germline V gene. V was pared by 0 bases and J by 0 bases, with 1 base between. The CDR3 is made up of 13 amino acids. CDR3 in DNA: TGTGCCAGCAGCTTGGTTAGCAATCAGCCCCAGCATTTT. Protein product: CASSLVSNQPQHF.

The V and J genes are TRBV20-1 and TRBJ2-1; 9 bases are a match to TRBD2. Germline CDR1 DFQATT, CDR2 SNEGSKA (reference sequence). V shed 6 bases, J shed 6 bases, and the junction held 6 bases outside the gene matches. This CDR3 contains 13 residues. CDR3 coding DNA: TGCAGTGCAAGTAGCGGGAGACTCAATGAGCAGTTCTTC. Translation: CSASSGRLNEQFF.

This clone was recorded only once. The chain is built from TRBV5-8 and TRBJ1-1; 7 nucleotides line up with TRBD1. Germline values: CDR1 SGHTS, CDR2 YDEGEE. J was trimmed by 4 bases and V by 2 bases; bases with no gene match: 8. The CDR3 covers 15 residues. CDR3 nucleotides: TGTGCCAGCAGCTTATCAGGGGGGCGGGGCACTGAAGCTTTCTTT. Encoded protein: CASSLSGGRGTEAFF.